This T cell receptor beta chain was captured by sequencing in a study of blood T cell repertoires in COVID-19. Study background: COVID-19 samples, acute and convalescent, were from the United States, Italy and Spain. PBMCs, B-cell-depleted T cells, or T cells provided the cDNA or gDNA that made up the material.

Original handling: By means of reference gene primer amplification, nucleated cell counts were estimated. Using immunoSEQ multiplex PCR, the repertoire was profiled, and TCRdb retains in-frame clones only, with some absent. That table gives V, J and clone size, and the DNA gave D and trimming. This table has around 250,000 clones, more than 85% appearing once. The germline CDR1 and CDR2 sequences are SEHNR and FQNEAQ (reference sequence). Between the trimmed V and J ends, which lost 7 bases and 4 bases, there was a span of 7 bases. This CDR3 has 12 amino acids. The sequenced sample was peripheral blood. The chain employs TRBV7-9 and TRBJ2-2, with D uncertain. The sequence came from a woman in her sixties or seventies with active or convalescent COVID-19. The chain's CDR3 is CASTRVTGELFF. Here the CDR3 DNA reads TGTGCCAGCACCCGGGTCACCGGGGAGCTGTTTTTT.